This T cell receptor beta chain was recovered during a study of OX40 agonist ivuxolimab in advanced cancers. Study information: An agonistic anti-OX40 (CD134) antibody, ivuxolimab, was used to treat the patients. All patients had ivuxolimab intravenously every 2 weeks at 0.01 to 10 mg/kg. Cancers in dose escalation were hepatocellular, melanoma, renal cell and head and neck.

As concerns this clone: Its matching antigen is unknown.

General study findings and limits: Dose levels from 0.1 to 3.0 mg/kg saw CD4+ and CD8+ blood T cells expand clonally by week 6.

V was pared by 0 bases and J by 6 bases, with 4 bases of the junction left unmatched. The CDR3 length is 15 residues. Germline CDR1 is SGHRS and CDR2 is YFSETQ. Measured with immunoSEQ multiplex PCR; TCRdb has only the in-frame clones, and not every one. The sample gives more than 50,000 clones, 75% to 85% of which show up once; roughly 1.2% is in the top ten. This specimen was CD4+ or CD8+ T cells sorted from blood, taken in a trial of the OX40 agonist ivuxolimab. The receptor comes from an adult with an advanced solid tumor such as melanoma, head and neck, liver or kidney cancer. The chain has TRBV5-1 and TRBJ2-7; 12 bases align to TRBD1. The CDR3 DNA reads TGCGCCAGCAGCTTGGAGGGACAGGGGGCTCTCGAGCAGTACTTC. It specifies CASSLEGQGALEQYF.